This T cell receptor beta chain was identified in a study of blood T cells in healthy people across ages. Isolated per sample were at least 7 million PBMCs. The V segment lost 2 bases and the J segment 7 bases; nucleotides outside the gene matches: 9. This CDR3 has 14 amino acids. The germline V gene has CDR1 DFQATT and CDR2 SNEGSKA (reference sequence). About this clonotype itself: A much larger clone sits a single nucleotide away, making a read error possible.

Combining a sample-barcoded 5' primer with a J-beta primer mix, a second PCR ran for roughly 6 to 12 cycles. TCRdb re-called the 5' RACE reads through MiXCR, storing one row per CDR3 protein. The table lists some 1.5 million distinct CDR3 sequences, roughly 27% of them singletons. The sample taken for sequencing was blood. This TCR derives from a woman in her 30s in good health. This chain joins TRBV20-1 and TRBJ2-7, with 9 nucleotides matching TRBD2. In nucleotides, the CDR3 is TGCAGTGCTAGAAAACTAGCGGGCTTACATGAGCAGTACTTC. Translation gives CSARKLAGLHEQYF.